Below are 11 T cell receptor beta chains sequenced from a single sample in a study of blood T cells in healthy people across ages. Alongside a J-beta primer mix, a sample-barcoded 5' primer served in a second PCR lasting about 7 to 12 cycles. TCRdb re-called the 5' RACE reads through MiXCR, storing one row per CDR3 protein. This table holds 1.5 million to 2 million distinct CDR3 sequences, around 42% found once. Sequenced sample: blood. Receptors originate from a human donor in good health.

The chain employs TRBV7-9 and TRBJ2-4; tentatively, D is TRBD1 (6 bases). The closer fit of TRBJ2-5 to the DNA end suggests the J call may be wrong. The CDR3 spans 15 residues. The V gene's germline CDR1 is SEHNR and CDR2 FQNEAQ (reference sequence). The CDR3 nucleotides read TGTGCCAGCAGCCCAGGACAGAACTTTCAAGAGACCCAGTACTTC. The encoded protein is CASSPGQNFQETQYF.

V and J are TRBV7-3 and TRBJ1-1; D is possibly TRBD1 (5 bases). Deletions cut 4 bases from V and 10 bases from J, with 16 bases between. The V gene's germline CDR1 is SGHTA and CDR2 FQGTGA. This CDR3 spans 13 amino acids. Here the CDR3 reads CASSSGSGLPAFF. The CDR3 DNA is TGTGCCAGCAGCTCGGGCTCAGGGTTGCCAGCTTTCTTT.

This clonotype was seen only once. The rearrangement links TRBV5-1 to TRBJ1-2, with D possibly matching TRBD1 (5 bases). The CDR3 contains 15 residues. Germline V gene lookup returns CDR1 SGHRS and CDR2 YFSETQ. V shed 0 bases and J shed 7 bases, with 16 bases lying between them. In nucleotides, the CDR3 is TGCGCCAGCAGCTTGGCTTCCGCAGGGATTGGTGGCTACACCTTC. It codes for CASSLASAGIGGYTF.

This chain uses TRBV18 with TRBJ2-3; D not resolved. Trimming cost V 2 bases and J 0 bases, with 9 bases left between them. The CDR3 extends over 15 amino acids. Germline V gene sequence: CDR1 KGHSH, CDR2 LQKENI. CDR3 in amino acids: CASSPEYVSTDTQYF. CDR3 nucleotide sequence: TGTGCCAGCTCACCAGAGTACGTCAGCACAGATACGCAGTATTTT.

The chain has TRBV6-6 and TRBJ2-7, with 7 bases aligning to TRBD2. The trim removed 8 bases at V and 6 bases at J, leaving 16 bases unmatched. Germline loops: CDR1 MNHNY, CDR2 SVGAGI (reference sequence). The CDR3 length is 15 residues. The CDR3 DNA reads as TGTGCCAGCTGGTCAGCGGGACGCCTAGAAGGCGAGCAGTACTTC. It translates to CASWSAGRLEGEQYF.

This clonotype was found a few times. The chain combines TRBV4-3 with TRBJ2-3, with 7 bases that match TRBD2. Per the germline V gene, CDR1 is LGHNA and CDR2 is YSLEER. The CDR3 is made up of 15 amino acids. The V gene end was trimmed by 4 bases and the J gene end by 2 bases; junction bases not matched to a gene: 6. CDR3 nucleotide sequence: TGCGCCAGCAGCCCCGGGACTACCTTCACAGATACGCAGTATTTT. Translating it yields CASSPGTTFTDTQYF.

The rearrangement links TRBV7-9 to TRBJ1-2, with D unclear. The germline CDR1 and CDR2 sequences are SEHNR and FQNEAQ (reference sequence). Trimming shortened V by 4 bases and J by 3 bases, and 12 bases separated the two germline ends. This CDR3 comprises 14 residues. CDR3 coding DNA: TGTGCCAGCAGCTCAGCCGATTTATACTATGGCTACACCTTC. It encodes CASSSADLYYGYTF.

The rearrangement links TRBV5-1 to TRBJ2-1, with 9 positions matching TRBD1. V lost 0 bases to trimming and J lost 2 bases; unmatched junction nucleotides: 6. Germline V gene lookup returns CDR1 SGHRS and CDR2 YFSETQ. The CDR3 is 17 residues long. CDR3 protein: CASSLVQGAPTYNEQFF. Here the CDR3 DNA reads TGCGCCAGCAGCTTGGTACAGGGGGCCCCCACCTACAATGAGCAGTTCTTC.

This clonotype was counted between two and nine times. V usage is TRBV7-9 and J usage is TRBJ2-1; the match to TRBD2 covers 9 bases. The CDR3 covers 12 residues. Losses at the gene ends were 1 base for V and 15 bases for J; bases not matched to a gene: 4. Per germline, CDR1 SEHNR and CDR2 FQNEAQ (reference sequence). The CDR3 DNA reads TGTGCCAGCAGCTTAGTTCTAGCGGGGATGTTCTTC. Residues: CASSLVLAGMFF.

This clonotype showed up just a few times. For the CDR3, the DNA is TGCGCCAGCAGCTTGGAGGGAGCCACAGATACGCAGTATTTT. Protein sequence: CASSLEGATDTQYF. The chain is built from TRBV5-1 and TRBJ2-3, with a tentative D call TRBD2 (5 bases). V was shortened by 0 bases and J by 2 bases, with 7 bases between the two germline ends. The CDR3 contains 14 residues. CDR1 is SGHRS, CDR2 YFSETQ, per germline.

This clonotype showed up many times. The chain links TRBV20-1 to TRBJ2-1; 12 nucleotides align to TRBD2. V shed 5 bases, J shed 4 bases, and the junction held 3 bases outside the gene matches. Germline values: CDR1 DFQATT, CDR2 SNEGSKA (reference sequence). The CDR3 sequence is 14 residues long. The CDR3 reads CSASTSGGYNEQFF. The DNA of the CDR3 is TGCAGTGCTTCGACTAGCGGGGGATACAATGAGCAGTTCTTC.